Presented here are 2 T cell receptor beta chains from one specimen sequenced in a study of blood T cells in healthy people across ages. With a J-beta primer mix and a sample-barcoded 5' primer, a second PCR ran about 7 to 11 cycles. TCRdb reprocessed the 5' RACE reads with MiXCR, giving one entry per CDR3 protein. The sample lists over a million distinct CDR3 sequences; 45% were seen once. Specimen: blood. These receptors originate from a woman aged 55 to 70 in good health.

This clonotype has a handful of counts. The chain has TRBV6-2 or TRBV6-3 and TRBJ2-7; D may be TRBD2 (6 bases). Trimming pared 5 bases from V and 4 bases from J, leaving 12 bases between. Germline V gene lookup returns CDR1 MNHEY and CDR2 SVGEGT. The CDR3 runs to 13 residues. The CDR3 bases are TGTGCCAGCAGTGGGACTTTTTTATACGAGCAGTACTTC. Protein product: CASSGTFLYEQYF.

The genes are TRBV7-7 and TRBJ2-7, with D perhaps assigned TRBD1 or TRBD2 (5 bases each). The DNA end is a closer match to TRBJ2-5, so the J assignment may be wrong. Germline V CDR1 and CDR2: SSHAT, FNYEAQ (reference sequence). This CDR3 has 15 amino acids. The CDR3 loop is CASSLGQGRGETQYF. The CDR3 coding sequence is TGTGCCAGCAGCTTGGGCCAGGGACGAGGAGAGACCCAGTACTTC.